The rows below give T cell receptor beta chains drawn from one sample of a study of T cell responses to AZD1222 COVID-19 vaccine. The protocol was immunoSEQ multiplex PCR, while the TCRdb copy is restricted to in-frame clones and leaves out a portion. Of approximately 140,000 clones listed, about nine tenths are singletons. Material: peripheral blood, obtained on day 0 of MenACWY control vaccination. The receptors come from an adult in good health. CDR3s include the opening cysteine and the closing phenylalanine or tryptophan. A D gene is named only where the DNA matches it firmly. Where a row states a size, it is once, few, many or the class of an expanded clone; other rows omit it.

abundance: NA
v_gene: TRBV7-9
d_gene: NA
j_gene: TRBJ2-1
CDR3nt: TGTGCCAGCAGCTCCGCCCTCCAGGGTTACTCCTACAATGAGCAGTTCTTC
CDR3aa: CASSSALQGYSYNEQFF

abundance: NA
v_gene: TRBV27
d_gene: NA
j_gene: TRBJ2-3
CDR3nt: TGTGCCAGCAGTACCATTCCGACAGATACGCAGTATTTT
CDR3aa: CASSTIPTDTQYF

abundance: NA
v_gene: TRBV5-1
d_gene: NA
j_gene: TRBJ1-2
CDR3nt: TGCGCCAGCAGCTTGGGACAGGACATCTATGGCTACACCTTC
CDR3aa: CASSLGQDIYGYTF

abundance: NA
v_gene: TRBV2
d_gene: NA
j_gene: TRBJ2-7
CDR3nt: TGTGCCAGCAGTGATACGGCGCGACGACGGTACTTC
CDR3aa: CASSDTARRRYF

abundance: NA
v_gene: TRBV29-1
d_gene: NA
j_gene: TRBJ1-2
CDR3nt: TGCAGCGTTGAGGCGGGGGTAGTGTCTAACTATGGCTACACCTTC
CDR3aa: CSVEAGVVSNYGYTF

abundance: NA
v_gene: TRBV11-1
d_gene: NA
j_gene: TRBJ1-5
CDR3nt: TGTGCCAGCAGCCATACTACAGCGCAGCCCCAGCATTTT
CDR3aa: CASSHTTAQPQHF

abundance: NA
v_gene: TRBV5-6
d_gene: NA
j_gene: TRBJ1-2
CDR3nt: TGTGCCAGCAGCTTGGCCCCGGGGGCAGATGGCTACACCTTC
CDR3aa: CASSLAPGADGYTF

abundance: NA
v_gene: TRBV27
d_gene: TRBD1
j_gene: TRBJ1-2
CDR3nt: TGTGCCAGCAGTCCCTACAGGGGTAACTATGGCTACACCTTC
CDR3aa: CASSPYRGNYGYTF

abundance: few
v_gene: TRBV6-5
d_gene: TRBD1
j_gene: TRBJ1-1
CDR3nt: TGTGCCAGCAGTATTACAGGGGAGAACACTGAAGCTTTCTTT
CDR3aa: CASSITGENTEAFF

abundance: NA
v_gene: TRBV7-2
d_gene: TRBD1
j_gene: TRBJ1-6
CDR3nt: TGTGCCAGCAGCTTAGTTGAACCTGGGACAGCTTCATCACCCCTCCACTTT
CDR3aa: CASSLVEPGTASSPLHF

abundance: NA
v_gene: TRBV9
d_gene: TRBD1
j_gene: TRBJ1-1
CDR3nt: TGTGCCAGCAGCCCTCAGGGGGGCACTGAAGCTTTCTTT
CDR3aa: CASSPQGGTEAFF

abundance: NA
v_gene: TRBV7-3
d_gene: NA
j_gene: TRBJ2-2
CDR3nt: TGTGCCAGCAGCTTAAACTTTGAGGAGCTGTTTTTT
CDR3aa: CASSLNFEELFF

abundance: NA
v_gene: TRBV6-5
d_gene: NA
j_gene: TRBJ2-1
CDR3nt: TGTGCCAGCTCACCGTACAATGAGCAGTTCTTC
CDR3aa: CASSPYNEQFF

abundance: NA
v_gene: TRBV7-2
d_gene: NA
j_gene: TRBJ2-3
CDR3nt: TGTGCCAGCAGCTCACAAGCAGGGAGAGATACGCAGTATTTT
CDR3aa: CASSSQAGRDTQYF

abundance: NA
v_gene: TRBV29-1
d_gene: TRBD1
j_gene: TRBJ2-7
CDR3nt: TGCAGCGGGACGACAGGGTACGAGCAGTACTTC
CDR3aa: CSGTTGYEQYF

abundance: NA
v_gene: TRBV21-1
d_gene: NA
j_gene: TRBJ1-2
CDR3nt: TGTGCCAGCAGCAAAGGGGCAGGGAAAGAAGGGGACTATGGCTACACCTTC
CDR3aa: CASSKGAGKEGDYGYTF

abundance: few
v_gene: TRBV6-1
d_gene: NA
j_gene: TRBJ1-2
CDR3nt: TGTGCCAGCAGTGAGACAGTTAACTATGGCTACACCTTC
CDR3aa: CASSETVNYGYTF

abundance: once
v_gene: TRBV7-2
d_gene: NA
j_gene: TRBJ2-7
CDR3nt: TGTGCCAGCAGCTCGGGTGGTCAGAGCTCCTACGAGCAGTACTTC
CDR3aa: CASSSGGQSSYEQYF

abundance: NA
v_gene: TRBV10-1
d_gene: TRBD2
j_gene: TRBJ2-1
CDR3nt: TGCGCCAGCAGTGATGGGACTAGCAATGAGCAGTTCTTC
CDR3aa: CASSDGTSNEQFF

abundance: NA
v_gene: TRBV6-5
d_gene: NA
j_gene: TRBJ1-1
CDR3nt: TGTGCCAGCAGTTACAGGGGTTTGAACACTGAAGCTTTCTTT
CDR3aa: CASSYRGLNTEAFF

abundance: NA
v_gene: TRBV6-2/TRBV6-3
d_gene: TRBD2
j_gene: TRBJ2-7
CDR3nt: TGTGCCAGCAGTTACCAGCGGGAATACCTCCTACGAGCGCAGTACTTC
CDR3aa: CASSYQREYLLRAQYF

abundance: NA
v_gene: TRBV7-2
d_gene: NA
j_gene: TRBJ1-2
CDR3nt: TGTGCCAGCAGCTTAGTAGGACCGTCCTATGGCTACACCTTC
CDR3aa: CASSLVGPSYGYTF

abundance: NA
v_gene: TRBV5-5
d_gene: TRBD1
j_gene: TRBJ2-3
CDR3nt: TGTGCCAGCAGTACAGGGGGGCACACAGATACGCAGTATTTT
CDR3aa: CASSTGGHTDTQYF

abundance: NA
v_gene: TRBV19
d_gene: NA
j_gene: TRBJ1-1
CDR3nt: TGTGCCAGTAGTATGAACGGCAGGGTCAACACTGAAGCTTTCTTT
CDR3aa: CASSMNGRVNTEAFF

abundance: NA
v_gene: TRBV5-1
d_gene: TRBD1
j_gene: TRBJ1-2
CDR3nt: TGCGCCAGCAGCGGGGGACAGCTAAACTATGGCTACACCTTC
CDR3aa: CASSGGQLNYGYTF

abundance: NA
v_gene: TRBV4-2
d_gene: NA
j_gene: TRBJ1-2
CDR3nt: TGTGCCAGCAGCCATCCCATACAGTTGGGGGCAAGCTATGGCTACACCTTC
CDR3aa: CASSHPIQLGASYGYTF

abundance: NA
v_gene: TRBV5-1
d_gene: TRBD2
j_gene: TRBJ2-3
CDR3nt: TGCGCCAGCAGCCCCGTTATAGCGGGGGCTAGCACAGATACGCAGTATTTT
CDR3aa: CASSPVIAGASTDTQYF

abundance: once
v_gene: TRBV5-8
d_gene: TRBD1
j_gene: TRBJ1-2
CDR3nt: TGTGCCAGCAGCACGAGGACAGGGGGCGCGAGGGGCTACACCTTC
CDR3aa: CASSTRTGGARGYTF

abundance: NA
v_gene: TRBV5-1
d_gene: TRBD1
j_gene: TRBJ1-1
CDR3nt: TGCGCCAGCAGCTCGTCAGGGGGCTGGGGGAACACTGAAGCTTTCTTT
CDR3aa: CASSSSGGWGNTEAFF

abundance: NA
v_gene: TRBV29-1
d_gene: NA
j_gene: TRBJ1-1
CDR3nt: TGCAGCGGCGGACGGGTGAACACTGAAGCTTTCTTT
CDR3aa: CSGGRVNTEAFF

abundance: NA
v_gene: TRBV27
d_gene: TRBD2
j_gene: TRBJ2-1
CDR3nt: TGTGCCAGCAGTTTATCGAGCGGGGGCCGAAATGAGCAGTTCTTC
CDR3aa: CASSLSSGGRNEQFF

abundance: NA
v_gene: TRBV18
d_gene: NA
j_gene: TRBJ1-5
CDR3nt: TGTGCCAGCTCCCTGGGGGCGGTTCAGCCCCAGCATTTT
CDR3aa: CASSLGAVQPQHF

abundance: NA
v_gene: TRBV2
d_gene: TRBD2
j_gene: TRBJ2-3
CDR3nt: TGTGCCAGCAAGGAGCTAGCGGGAGGCCCAGATACGCAGTATTTT
CDR3aa: CASKELAGGPDTQYF

abundance: NA
v_gene: TRBV7-9
d_gene: NA
j_gene: TRBJ2-3
CDR3nt: TGTGCCAGCAGTTTGGACCCGCTAGGAGATACGCAGTATTTT
CDR3aa: CASSLDPLGDTQYF

abundance: NA
v_gene: TRBV5-1
d_gene: NA
j_gene: TRBJ1-1
CDR3nt: TGCGCCAGCAGCCCCGGGTCGGGGTCTGAAGCTTTCTTT
CDR3aa: CASSPGSGSEAFF

abundance: NA
v_gene: TRBV27
d_gene: NA
j_gene: TRBJ2-7
CDR3nt: TGTGCCAGCAGTTCTGGGCCGGGGTACGAGCAGTACTTC
CDR3aa: CASSSGPGYEQYF

abundance: NA
v_gene: TRBV2
d_gene: NA
j_gene: TRBJ2-3
CDR3nt: TGTGCCAGCAAGGAGCAATCAACGCAGTATTTT
CDR3aa: CASKEQSTQYF

abundance: NA
v_gene: TRBV6-5
d_gene: TRBD1
j_gene: TRBJ2-1
CDR3nt: TGTGCCAGCAGTTATAGGCACCCAGACAGGGCCCATGAGCAGTTCTTC
CDR3aa: CASSYRHPDRAHEQFF

abundance: NA
v_gene: TRBV10-1
d_gene: NA
j_gene: TRBJ2-3
CDR3nt: TGCGCCAGCAGAGGAGACGGCTTTGGAGATACGCAGTATTTT
CDR3aa: CASRGDGFGDTQYF

abundance: NA
v_gene: TRBV7-2
d_gene: NA
j_gene: TRBJ1-5
CDR3nt: TGTGCCAGCAGCTTAGCTTTTGGGAGACAGCCCCAGCATTTT
CDR3aa: CASSLAFGRQPQHF

abundance: once
v_gene: TRBV27
d_gene: NA
j_gene: TRBJ2-7
CDR3nt: TGTGCCAGCATCCGCCGGGCCTCCCCCTCCTACGAGCAGTACTTC
CDR3aa: CASIRRASPSYEQYF

abundance: NA
v_gene: TRBV12-3/TRBV12-4
d_gene: NA
j_gene: TRBJ2-7
CDR3nt: TGTGCCAGCCGTGGGAACGAGCAGTACTTC
CDR3aa: CASRGNEQYF

abundance: NA
v_gene: TRBV29-1
d_gene: TRBD1
j_gene: TRBJ2-7
CDR3nt: TGCAGCGTTGGGGGACAGGGAGGGCTCAACGAGCAGTACTTC
CDR3aa: CSVGGQGGLNEQYF

abundance: NA
v_gene: TRBV2
d_gene: TRBD1
j_gene: TRBJ1-1
CDR3nt: TGTGCCACCAAAAAAGGGACAGTGAACACTGAAGCTTTCTTT
CDR3aa: CATKKGTVNTEAFF

abundance: NA
v_gene: TRBV28
d_gene: NA
j_gene: TRBJ1-2
CDR3nt: TGTGCCAGCAGTTTCAGGAACTATGGCTACACCTTC
CDR3aa: CASSFRNYGYTF

abundance: NA
v_gene: TRBV9
d_gene: NA
j_gene: TRBJ2-1
CDR3nt: TGTGCCAGCAGCGTAGAATATATGAGGAATGAGCAGTTCTTC
CDR3aa: CASSVEYMRNEQFF

abundance: NA
v_gene: TRBV5-1
d_gene: NA
j_gene: TRBJ2-7
CDR3nt: TGCGCCAGCAGCCGGTCAGACTACGAGCAGTACTTC
CDR3aa: CASSRSDYEQYF

abundance: NA
v_gene: TRBV19
d_gene: TRBD1
j_gene: TRBJ1-1
CDR3nt: TGTGCCAGTAGTCTAGGACAGGGGTCGGCTGAAGCTTTCTTT
CDR3aa: CASSLGQGSAEAFF

abundance: NA
v_gene: TRBV14
d_gene: TRBD1
j_gene: TRBJ1-3
CDR3nt: TGTGCCAGCAGTCGAGGACAGGGCGGAAACACCATATATTTT
CDR3aa: CASSRGQGGNTIYF

abundance: NA
v_gene: TRBV24-1
d_gene: TRBD1
j_gene: TRBJ2-3
CDR3nt: TGTGCCACCAGTGATATAGCCGGGACAGCCAAACCTTATACGCAGTATTTT
CDR3aa: CATSDIAGTAKPYTQYF

abundance: NA
v_gene: TRBV18
d_gene: TRBD2
j_gene: TRBJ2-3
CDR3nt: TGTGCCAGCTCACCATGGAAGGCTAGCGGATACACAGATACGCAGTATTTT
CDR3aa: CASSPWKASGYTDTQYF

abundance: NA
v_gene: TRBV29-1
d_gene: NA
j_gene: TRBJ1-1
CDR3nt: TGCAGCGTCTGTGTGGGGGGGAGGAGGACTGAAGCTTTCTTT
CDR3aa: CSVCVGGRRTEAFF

abundance: NA
v_gene: TRBV9
d_gene: TRBD1
j_gene: TRBJ1-5
CDR3nt: TGTGCCAGCAGCGCAAGCACAGGGGGCGATCAGCCCCAGCATTTT
CDR3aa: CASSASTGGDQPQHF

abundance: NA
v_gene: TRBV12-5
d_gene: TRBD1
j_gene: TRBJ2-6
CDR3nt: TGTGCTAGTGGCCCGGGACAGGGGCCATTTGGGGCCAACGTCCTGACTTTC
CDR3aa: CASGPGQGPFGANVLTF

abundance: NA
v_gene: TRBV10-3
d_gene: NA
j_gene: TRBJ2-1
CDR3nt: TGTGCCATCAGCCGGGACACCTTTGGCAATGAGCAGTTCTTC
CDR3aa: CAISRDTFGNEQFF

abundance: NA
v_gene: TRBV25-1
d_gene: NA
j_gene: TRBJ1-5
CDR3nt: TGTGCCAGCAGGGAACAGGGAAGCAATCAGCCCCAGCATTTT
CDR3aa: CASREQGSNQPQHF

abundance: NA
v_gene: TRBV3-1/TRBV3-2
d_gene: TRBD2
j_gene: TRBJ2-6
CDR3nt: TGTGCCAGCAGCCAGAGCCATAGCGGGAGGTTTGGGGCCAACGTCCTGACTTTC
CDR3aa: CASSQSHSGRFGANVLTF

abundance: NA
v_gene: TRBV2
d_gene: NA
j_gene: TRBJ1-2
CDR3nt: TGTGCCAGCAGTGAGGGCCCGGGGGGCTACACCTTC
CDR3aa: CASSEGPGGYTF

abundance: NA
v_gene: TRBV5-1
d_gene: NA
j_gene: TRBJ1-1
CDR3nt: TGCGCCAGCAGCACGGGACAATCTTTAAAGACTGAAGCTTTCTTT
CDR3aa: CASSTGQSLKTEAFF